Below are 2 T cell receptor beta chains sequenced from a single sample in a study of shared clonotypes between healthy human individuals. Produced via immunoSEQ multiplex PCR; TCRdb's table is partial and in-frame only. The table records 950,000 to 1,300,000 clones, roughly 75% of them present only once. Material for sequencing was memory CD4+ T cells sorted from blood. Indicated subset: CD45RA-negative fraction. These receptor sequences come from a man aged 18 to 29 in good health.

This chain connects TRBV7-3 to TRBJ1-1; no clear D. This CDR3 is 13 amino acids long. Germline V gives CDR1 SGHTA, CDR2 FQGTGA. V was shortened by 5 bases and J by 4 bases, with 11 bases between the two germline ends. CDR3: CASSTRTLTEAFF. The CDR3 DNA sequence: TGTGCCAGCAGCACCCGGACCCTCACTGAAGCTTTCTTT.

V usage is TRBV6-1 and J usage is TRBJ2-3; TRBD2 might be the D (6 bases). Germline V gene data show CDR1 as MNHNS and CDR2 as SASEGT. V gave up 11 bases and J gave up 2 bases, with 20 bases separating them. The CDR3 loop spans 15 amino acids. CDR3 bases: TGTGCCGGCGGAGGGTCTAGCAGTTACACAGATACGCAGTATTTT. Amino acids: CAGGGSSSYTDTQYF.